This paragraph reports one T cell receptor beta chain. The sample originates from a study of blood T cell repertoires in COVID-19. Overall study context: Sites across the United States, Italy and Spain contributed samples from acute and convalescent COVID-19. Nucleic acid was either cDNA or gDNA, and it came from T cells, B-cell-depleted T cells, or PBMCs.

In the original workflow: Reference gene primer amplification yielded estimated nucleated cell counts. Method: immunoSEQ multiplex PCR; TCRdb's copy keeps in-frame clones and lacks some. The V and J calls and clone size are taken from that table; D and trimming were inferred from the DNA. The data contain roughly 63,000 clones, 80% to 90% of them singletons. The CDR3 length is 16 residues. Germline assignment: CDR1 SEHNR and CDR2 FQNEAQ (reference sequence). Trimming removed 3 bases from V and 5 bases from J; junction bases left unmatched: 8. What was sequenced was peripheral blood. V usage is TRBV7-9 and J usage is TRBJ1-4; 8 bases agree with TRBD1. This TCR was recovered from a man over 45 with acute or convalescent COVID-19. CDR3 nucleotide sequence: TGTGCCAGCAGCTTTGGGACAGGCCACCGCAATGAAAAACTGTTTTTT. This encodes CASSFGTGHRNEKLFF.